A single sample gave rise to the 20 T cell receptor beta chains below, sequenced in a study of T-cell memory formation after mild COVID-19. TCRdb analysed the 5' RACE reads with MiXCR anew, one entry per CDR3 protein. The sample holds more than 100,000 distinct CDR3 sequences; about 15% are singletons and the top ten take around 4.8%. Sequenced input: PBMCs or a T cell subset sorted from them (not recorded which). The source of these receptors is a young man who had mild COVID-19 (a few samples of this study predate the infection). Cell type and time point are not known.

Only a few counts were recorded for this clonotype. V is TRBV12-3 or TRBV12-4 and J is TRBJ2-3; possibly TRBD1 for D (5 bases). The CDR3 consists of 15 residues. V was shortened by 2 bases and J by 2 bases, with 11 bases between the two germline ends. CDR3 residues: CASSLRQGYTDTQYF. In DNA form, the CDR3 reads TGTGCCAGCAGTTTAAGGCAGGGCTACACAGATACGCAGTATTTT.

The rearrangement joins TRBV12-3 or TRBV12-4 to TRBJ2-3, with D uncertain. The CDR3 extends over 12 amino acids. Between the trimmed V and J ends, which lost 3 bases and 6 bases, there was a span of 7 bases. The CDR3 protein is CASSFRADTQYF. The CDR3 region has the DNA TGTGCCAGCAGTTTCCGTGCTGATACGCAGTATTTT.

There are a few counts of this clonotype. CDR3 protein: CASSTAQGWGDTQYF. CDR3 coding DNA: TGCGCCAGCAGTACAGCACAGGGGTGGGGTGATACGCAGTATTTT. This chain connects TRBV5-1 to TRBJ2-3; 7 bases fit TRBD1. The CDR3 is 15 amino acids. CDR1 is SGHRS and CDR2 is YFSETQ in the germline V gene. J lost 6 bases, V lost 5 bases, and 12 bases had no gene match.

The chain's CDR3 is CASSLSSGAGNEQFF. In nucleotides, the CDR3 is TGTGCCAGCAGTTTATCTAGCGGGGCGGGTAATGAGCAGTTCTTC. The chain combines TRBV28 with TRBJ2-1; 9 nucleotides line up with TRBD2. Germline trimming cut 1 base from V and 7 bases from J; bases unmatched to any gene: 5. Germline V gene data show CDR1 as MDHEN and CDR2 as SYDVKM. This CDR3 spans 15 amino acids.

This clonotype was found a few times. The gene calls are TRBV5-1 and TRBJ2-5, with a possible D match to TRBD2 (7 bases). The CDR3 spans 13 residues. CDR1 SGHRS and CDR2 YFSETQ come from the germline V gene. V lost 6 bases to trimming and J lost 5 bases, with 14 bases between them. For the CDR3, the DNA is TGCGCCAGCAACGGGGGGCGCGGGGAGACCCAGTACTTC. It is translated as CASNGGRGETQYF.

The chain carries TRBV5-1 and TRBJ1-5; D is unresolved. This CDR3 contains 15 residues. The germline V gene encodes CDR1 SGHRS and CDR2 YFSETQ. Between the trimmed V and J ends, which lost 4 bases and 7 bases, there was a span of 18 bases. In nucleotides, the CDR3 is TGCGCCAGCAGCAGGTCGGGCGGCCTCTTCCAGCCCCAGCATTTT. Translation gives CASSRSGGLFQPQHF.

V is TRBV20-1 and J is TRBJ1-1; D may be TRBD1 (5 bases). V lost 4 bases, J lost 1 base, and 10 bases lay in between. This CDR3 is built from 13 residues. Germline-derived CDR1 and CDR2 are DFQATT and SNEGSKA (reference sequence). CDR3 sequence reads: CSATAGWNTEAFF. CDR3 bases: TGCAGTGCTACGGCAGGGTGGAACACTGAAGCTTTCTTT.

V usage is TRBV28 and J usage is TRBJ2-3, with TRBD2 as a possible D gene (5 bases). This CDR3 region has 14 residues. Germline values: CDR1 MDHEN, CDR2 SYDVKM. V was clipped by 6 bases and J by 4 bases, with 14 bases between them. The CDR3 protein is CASRNPGTADTQYF. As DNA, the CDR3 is TGTGCCAGCAGAAATCCGGGAACGGCAGATACGCAGTATTTT.

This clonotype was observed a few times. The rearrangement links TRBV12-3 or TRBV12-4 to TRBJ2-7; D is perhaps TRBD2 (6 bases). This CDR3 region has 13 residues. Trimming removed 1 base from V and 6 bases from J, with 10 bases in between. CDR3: CASSLDGGFEQYV. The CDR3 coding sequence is TGTGCCAGCAGTTTAGATGGAGGGTTCGAGCAGTACGTC.

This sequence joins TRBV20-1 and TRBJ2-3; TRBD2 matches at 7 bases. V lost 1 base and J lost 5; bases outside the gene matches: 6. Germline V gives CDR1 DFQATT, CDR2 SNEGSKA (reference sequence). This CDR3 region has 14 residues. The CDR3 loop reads CSARGLAGIDTQYF. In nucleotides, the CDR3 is TGCAGTGCTAGAGGACTAGCTGGTATAGATACGCAGTATTTT.

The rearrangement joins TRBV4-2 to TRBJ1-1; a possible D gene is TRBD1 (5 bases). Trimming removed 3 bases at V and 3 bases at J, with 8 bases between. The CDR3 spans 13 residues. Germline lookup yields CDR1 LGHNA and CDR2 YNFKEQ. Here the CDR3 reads CASSHPRDTEAFF. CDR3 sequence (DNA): TGTGCCAGCAGCCACCCCAGGGACACTGAAGCTTTCTTT.

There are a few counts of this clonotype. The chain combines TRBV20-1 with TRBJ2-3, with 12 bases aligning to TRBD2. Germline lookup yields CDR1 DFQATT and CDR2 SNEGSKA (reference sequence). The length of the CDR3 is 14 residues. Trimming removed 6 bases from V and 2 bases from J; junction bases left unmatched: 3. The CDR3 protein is CSATSGGHTDTQYF. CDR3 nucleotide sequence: TGCAGTGCGACTAGCGGGGGACACACAGATACGCAGTATTTT.

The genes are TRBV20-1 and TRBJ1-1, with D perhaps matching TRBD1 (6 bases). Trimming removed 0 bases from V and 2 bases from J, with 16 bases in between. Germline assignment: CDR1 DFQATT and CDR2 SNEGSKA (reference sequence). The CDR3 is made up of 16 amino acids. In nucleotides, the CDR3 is TGCAGTGCTAGAGATGGGGTTAGGGGGTCCAACACTGAAGCTTTCTTT. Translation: CSARDGVRGSNTEAFF.

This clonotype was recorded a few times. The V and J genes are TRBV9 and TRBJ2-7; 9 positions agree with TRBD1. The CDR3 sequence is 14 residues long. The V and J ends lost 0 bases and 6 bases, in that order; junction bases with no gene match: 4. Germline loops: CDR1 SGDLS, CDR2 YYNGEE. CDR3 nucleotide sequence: TGTGCCAGCAGCGTAGGCGGGACAGGGATCGAGCAGTACTTC. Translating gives CASSVGGTGIEQYF.

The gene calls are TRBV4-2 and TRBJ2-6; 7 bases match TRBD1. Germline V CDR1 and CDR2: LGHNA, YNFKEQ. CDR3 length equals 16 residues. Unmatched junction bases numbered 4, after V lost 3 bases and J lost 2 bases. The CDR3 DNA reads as TGTGCCAGCAGCCAGAACAGGGGAGCTGGGGCCAACGTCCTGACTTTC. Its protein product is CASSQNRGAGANVLTF.

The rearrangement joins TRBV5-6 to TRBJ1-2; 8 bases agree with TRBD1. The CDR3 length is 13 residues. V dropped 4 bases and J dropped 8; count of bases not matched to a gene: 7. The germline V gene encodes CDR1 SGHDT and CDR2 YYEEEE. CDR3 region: CASSAQRTGGYTF. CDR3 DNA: TGTGCCAGCAGCGCGCAAAGGACAGGGGGCTACACCTTC.

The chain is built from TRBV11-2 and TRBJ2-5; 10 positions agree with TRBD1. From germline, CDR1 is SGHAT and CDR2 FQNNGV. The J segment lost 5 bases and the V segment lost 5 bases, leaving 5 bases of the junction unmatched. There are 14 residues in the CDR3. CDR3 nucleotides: TGTGCCAGCAGCGAAGACAGGGGGCTGGAGACCCAGTACTTC. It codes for CASSEDRGLETQYF. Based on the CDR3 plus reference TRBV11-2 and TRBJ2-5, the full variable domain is EAGVAQSPRYKIIEKRQSVAFWCNPISGHATLYWYQQILGQGPKLLIQFQNNGVVDDSQLPKDRFSAERLKGVDSTLKIQPAKLEDSAVYLCASSEDRGLETQYFGPGTRLLVL.

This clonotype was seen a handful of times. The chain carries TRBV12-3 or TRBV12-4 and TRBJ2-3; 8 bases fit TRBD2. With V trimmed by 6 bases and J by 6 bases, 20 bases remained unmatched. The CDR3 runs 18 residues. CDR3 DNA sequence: TGTGCCAGCAGCCTCCACAGCGGGGGACAAGAACCCTCCGATACGCAGTATTTT. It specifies CASSLHSGGQEPSDTQYF.

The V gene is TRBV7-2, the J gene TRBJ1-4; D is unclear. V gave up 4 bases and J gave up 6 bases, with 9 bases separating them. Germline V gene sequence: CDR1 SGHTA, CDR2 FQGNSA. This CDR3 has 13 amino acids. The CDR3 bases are TGTGCCAGCAGCTCCGACTGGGATGAAAAACTGTTTTTT. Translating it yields CASSSDWDEKLFF.

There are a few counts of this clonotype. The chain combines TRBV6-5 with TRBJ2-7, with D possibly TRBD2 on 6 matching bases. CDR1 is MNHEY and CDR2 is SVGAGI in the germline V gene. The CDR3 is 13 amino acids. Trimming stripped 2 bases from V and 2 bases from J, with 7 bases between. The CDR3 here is CASSYGEAYEQYF. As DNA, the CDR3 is TGTGCCAGCAGTTACGGGGAGGCCTACGAGCAGTACTTC.